The entry that follows covers one TCR beta chain sequence. This clonotype has more than one count but fewer than ten. Its binding antigen is unknown. Base qualities are not recorded, but no much larger clone differs from it by a single base. The data belong to a study of tumor and adjacent non-tumor tissue in lung cancer listed by TCRdb under 2018. With regard to the full study: Patients with adenocarcinoma (approximately twelve), squamous cell carcinoma (2) and small cell lung cancer (1) were included in the cohort. Ages among the roughly 15 patients ranged from about 31 to 80 years, there were approximately 10 men and 5 women, and disease was at TNM stage I to III. Sequencing generated a total of more than 95,000,000 productive TCRbeta reads, averaging around 4.2 million reads per sample. Bulk TCRbeta repertoires were compared between lung tumor tissue and matched distant non-tumor lung tissue obtained from around 16 lung cancer patients. For each patient, one tumor sample and one normal lung sample were taken, giving around 31 paired specimens that underwent TCRbeta CDR3 sequencing. The paper's findings and limits, for the study overall: Because peripheral blood was not sequenced, the blood TCRbeta repertoires of the lung cancer patients in the study went unexamined. Only approximately 16 patients were included in the cohort, and the need for larger samples and more detailed clinical data was noted by the authors. The methods do not name the sequencing platform or mention unique molecular identifiers. TCR diversity (inverse Simpson) was significantly higher in tumor than in normal lung tissue (roughly 430 vs 170, P = 0.0075, Mann-Whitney U test). In normal lung, the top 100 clones accounted for a significantly larger cumulative share of the repertoire than in tumor tissue. Younger patients had significantly higher TCR diversity, and higher tumor TCR diversity was associated with shorter overall and disease-free survival.

Cut back by 7 bases and 4 bases, the V and J ends lie 22 bases apart. The CDR3 covers 15 residues, taking in both the cysteine and the phenylalanine. The kept DNA is CDR3 alone, 45 bases in frame from the first base. CDR1 SQVTM and CDR2 ANQGSEA are derived from the germline V gene. RNA was extracted from bulk unsorted tissue and checked for quality with a NanoDrop ND-1000 and an Agilent 2100. The donors were newly diagnosed lung cancer patients admitted for thoracic surgery in China from August to November 2014 who had not received prior chemotherapy. Patients who had received previous radiotherapy or chemotherapy, or who had another concurrent cancer, were excluded from the study. Surgical tissue pieces of roughly 1-2 cm3 were preserved in RNAlater solution and were kept at -80 degrees C until use. Library method: multiplex PCR. Instrument on record: Illumina HiSeq 2500. TCRbeta libraries were constructed through three rounds of nested PCR with primers (Table S4) according to protocols adapted from ARM-PCR. Before sequencing, PCR products in the 200-500 bp range were cut out of the gel and cleaned up using the QIAquick gel extraction kit. The original pipeline was this. Trimmomatic was used to clean the reads, FLASH was used to merge the reads into complete CDR3 sequences, and MiTCR was used to assign the reads to V(D)J germline segments. Clonal diversity was computed as the inverse Simpson's index with VDJtools. A read counted as productive if the sequence was in-frame and lacked a premature stop codon. The raw public data were reprocessed by TCRdb itself: fastp quality trimming at Q25, MiXCR clonotype calling, in-frame beta chains only. Each entry is one CDR3 protein sequence, shown with its most common DNA and genes. These V and J calls derive from TCRdb rather than the authors' analysis. For this sample the table gives roughly 140,000 distinct CDR3 sequences, of which around 67% were detected only once. 15% to 20% of the sample is in the top ten clones.

The specimen was lung tumor tissue. Here the chain combines TRBV29-1 and TRBJ2-5; the D segment could be TRBD1, given 6 matching bases. The receptor was isolated from a man aged 55 to 70 with small cell lung cancer. The CDR3 region: CSAQSRQGLGETQYF. The DNA sequence is given as TGCAGCGCCCAAAGCCGCCAGGGGTTAGGAGAGACCCAGTACTTC. The full variable domain, completed from the reference TRBV29-1 and TRBJ2-5 proteins outside the CDR3, reads SAVISQKPSRDICQRGTSLTIQCQVDSQVTMMFWYRQQPGQSLTLIATANQGSEATYESGFVIDKFPISRPNLTFSTLTVSNMSPEDSSIYLCSAQSRQGLGETQYFGPGTRLLVL.